This T cell receptor (beta chain) was found in a study of cytomegalovirus exposure and HLA in healthy donors. Samples came from healthy bone marrow donors. The primer mix had 60 Vbeta and 13 Jbeta primers. Profiled with immunoSEQ multiplex PCR; TCRdb holds only in-frame clones, not every one. The table records fewer than 180,000 clones, 55% to 70% of them present only once. The TCR was taken from a woman aged 60-75 years in good health and CMV-seropositive. Sample: PBMCs.

As DNA, the CDR3 is TGTGCCAGCAGCCTACGGACGGAGGGGGGACTAGCGGATAGCACAGATACGCAGTATTTT. Translating gives CASSLRTEGGLADSTDTQYF. This sequence joins TRBV7-8 and TRBJ2-3, with 11 bases fitting TRBD2. The CDR3 is 20 amino acids. The V and J ends lost 5 bases and 0 bases, in that order; junction bases with no gene match: 16. In germline, CDR1 is SGHVS, CDR2 FQNEAQ.